The source of this T cell receptor beta chain is a study of cytomegalovirus exposure and HLA in healthy donors. The V gene end was trimmed by 7 bases and the J gene end by 3 bases; junction bases not matched to a gene: 3. The CDR3 covers 11 residues. CDR1 is GTSNPN, CDR2 SVGIG, per germline (reference sequence). Sequenced by immunoSEQ multiplex PCR; TCRdb stores in-frame clones only, minus some. This sample has almost 75,000 clones, with over 80% found just once. Study findings and constraints: Despite most TCR sequences being rare, some public TCRs occurred in many donors.

As for this clone: Its target is unknown.

This receptor was obtained from a man younger than 40 in good health and CMV-seronegative. The chain joins TRBV30 to TRBJ2-7; 7 bases line up with TRBD1. Sequencing used PBMCs. CDR3 protein: CASGQFYEQYF. DNA for the CDR3: TGTGCCTCGGGACAGTTCTACGAGCAGTACTTC. The full variable domain, completed using reference TRBV30 and TRBJ2-7, is SQTIHQWPATLVQPVGSPLSLECTVEGTSNPNLYWYRQAAGRGLQLLFYSVGIGQISSEVPQNLSASRPQDRQFILSSKKLLLSDSGFYLCASGQFYEQYFGPGTRLTVT.